The T cell receptor (beta chain) under discussion was sequenced for a study of OX40 agonist ivuxolimab in advanced cancers. CDR1 is LNHDA, CDR2 SQIVND, per germline (reference sequence). The CDR3 covers 15 residues. The V end lost 3 bases, the J end lost 4 bases, and 13 bases lay between the germline ends. The assay was immunoSEQ multiplex PCR, and TCRdb's table has in-frame clones only and misses some. The sample has some 99,000 clones; approximately 93% are singletons. Samples were taken at baseline and on day 1 of cycles 4 and 7. The sequence was obtained from an adult with an advanced solid tumor such as melanoma, head and neck, liver or kidney cancer. Sequences were derived from CD4+ or CD8+ T cells sorted from blood, sampled in a trial of the OX40 agonist ivuxolimab. This chain connects TRBV19 to TRBJ2-1; D unresolved. The CDR3 reads CASSIPHPVYNEQFF. CDR3 in DNA: TGTGCCAGTAGTATCCCCCACCCGGTGTACAATGAGCAGTTCTTC.